The rows below give T cell receptor beta chains drawn from one sample of a study of regulatory T cells in long-lasting Graves disease. MiXCR was run by TCRdb on the multiplex PCR reads, yielding one entry per CDR3 protein. The repertoire holds 440,000 or so distinct CDR3 sequences, with 16% as singletons. Separately, the same data were catalogued under a study of T cells in Graves' hyperthyroidism and ophthalmopathy.

The sequenced sample was peripheral blood mononuclear cells (PBMCs), obtained at new diagnosis, from a patient treated with antithyroid drugs. The receptors come from a woman under 40 with Graves disease. Each CDR3 is given with its conserved first and last residue. Each record gives: clone size, CDR3 length, D gene, V gene, J gene, CDR3 protein, CDR3 DNA. D genes are given only for firm matches. Size tells how often a clone was seen (once, few, many) or the class of an expanded clone, and some rows leave it out.

many,14,TRBD1,TRBV28,TRBJ2-5,CASRLRDRGKAQYF,TGTGCCAGCAGGTTAAGGGACAGGGGGAAGGCCCAGTACTTC
many,14,TRBD1,TRBV5-6,TRBJ1-3,CASSARGLGNTIYF,TGTGCCAGCAGCGCCAGGGGGCTTGGAAACACCATATATTTT
-,15,TRBD2,TRBV24-1,TRBJ2-1,CATSDSGRAPNEQFF,TGTGCCACCAGTGACAGCGGGAGGGCCCCCAATGAGCAGTTCTTC
many,13,-,TRBV20-1,TRBJ2-5,CSAATPARGTQYF,TGCAGTGCTGCTACCCCGGCGAGGGGGACCCAGTACTTC
few,13,-,TRBV20-1,TRBJ2-1,CSAAPGTSNEQFF,TGCAGTGCGGCCCCCGGGACGAGCAATGAGCAGTTCTTC
-,15,-,TRBV6-1,TRBJ2-3,CASYPDWLYTDTQYF,TGTGCCAGCTACCCGGACTGGCTTTACACAGATACGCAGTATTTT
many,15,-,TRBV11-1,TRBJ2-7,CASSLGGGNSYEQYF,TGTGCCAGCAGCTTAGGCGGCGGAAACTCCTACGAGCAGTACTTC
-,14,-,TRBV4-1,TRBJ2-7,CASSQDLRGGEQYF,TGCGCCAGCAGCCAAGATTTGAGGGGCGGCGAGCAGTACTTC
many,13,-,TRBV28,TRBJ2-7,CASRARSTYEQYF,TGTGCCAGCAGGGCCCGTAGTACCTACGAGCAGTACTTC
many,15,TRBD2,TRBV18,TRBJ2-1,CASSPGRAAVNEQFF,TGTGCCAGCTCACCCGGGAGGGCCGCCGTGAATGAGCAGTTCTTC
once,14,TRBD2,TRBV6-5,TRBJ2-7,CASSYSTSAYEQYF,TGTGCCAGCAGTTACTCGACTAGCGCCTACGAGCAGTACTTC
few,13,-,TRBV20-1,TRBJ2-7,CSARTPQGYEQYF,TGCAGTGCTAGGACACCTCAGGGTTACGAGCAGTACTTC
many,15,TRBD2,TRBV28,TRBJ2-5,CASTGLAGVVETQYF,TGTGCCAGCACCGGACTAGCGGGAGTAGTGGAGACCCAGTACTTC
-,13,-,TRBV19,TRBJ1-1,CASSIQGYTEAFF,TGTGCCAGTAGTATCCAGGGATACACTGAAGCTTTCTTT
many,15,TRBD2,TRBV11-2,TRBJ2-3,CASSLLAGGPDTQYF,TGTGCCAGCAGCTTACTAGCGGGAGGGCCGGATACGCAGTATTTT
many,16,TRBD2,TRBV11-2,TRBJ2-3,CASSLTSGRGADTQYF,TGTGCCAGCAGCTTAACTAGCGGGAGAGGGGCAGATACGCAGTATTTT
-,14,TRBD1,TRBV10-3,TRBJ1-6,CAISTDRGFSPLHF,TGTGCCATCAGTACTGACAGGGGTTTTTCACCCCTCCACTTT
many,15,-,TRBV7-9,TRBJ2-3,CASSSLLGSRDTQYF,TGTGCCAGCAGCTCGCTTCTAGGATCCAGAGATACGCAGTATTTT
-,16,-,TRBV7-8,TRBJ2-7,CASSLAVQTPTYEQYF,TGTGCCAGCAGCTTAGCTGTGCAGACTCCGACCTACGAGCAGTACTTC
many,18,-,TRBV6-1,TRBJ2-7,CASSELTGRGVSSYEQYF,TGTGCCAGCAGTGAACTGACAGGCCGCGGTGTGAGCTCCTACGAGCAGTACTTC
many,13,-,TRBV11-2,TRBJ2-1,CASSFVDRTKVFF,TGTGCCAGCAGCTTTGTCGACAGGACTAAGGTGTTCTTC
many,13,-,TRBV27,TRBJ1-1,CASSWDGDTEAFF,TGTGCCAGCAGCTGGGATGGGGACACTGAAGCTTTCTTT
-,13,TRBD1,TRBV25-1,TRBJ2-7,CASSGSGGTEQYF,TGTGCCAGCAGTGGGTCAGGGGGCACTGAGCAGTACTTC
many,15,TRBD2,TRBV24-1,TRBJ2-1,CATQPGTSGSNEQFF,TGTGCCACCCAACCCGGGACTAGCGGGAGCAATGAGCAGTTCTTC
few,15,TRBD2,TRBV13,TRBJ2-1,CASSPGLTSYNEQFF,TGTGCCAGCAGCCCGGGACTAACCTCCTACAATGAGCAGTTCTTC
few,11,TRBD1,TRBV28,TRBJ2-7,CASTRTGVQYF,TGTGCCAGCACTCGGACAGGGGTGCAGTACTTC
many,15,TRBD2,TRBV20-1,TRBJ2-1,CSARVGTSADNEQFF,TGCAGTGCTAGAGTTGGGACTAGCGCCGACAATGAGCAGTTCTTC
-,15,-,TRBV11-2,TRBJ2-3,CASRFGRGGADTQYF,TGTGCCAGCAGATTCGGGAGAGGGGGCGCAGATACGCAGTATTTT
many,16,TRBD1,TRBV3-1,TRBJ1-1,CASSLGQGYTDTEAFF,TGTGCCAGCAGCCTGGGACAGGGGTATACGGACACTGAAGCTTTCTTT
-,17,-,TRBV28,TRBJ2-7,CASNPRPVGVRNYEQYF,TGTGCCAGCAATCCCCGGCCCGTGGGGGTCAGGAACTACGAGCAGTACTTC
many,15,-,TRBV7-9,TRBJ2-2,CASSLVQANTGELFF,TGTGCCAGCAGCTTAGTACAGGCGAACACCGGGGAGCTGTTTTTT
few,14,TRBD2,TRBV10-2,TRBJ2-1,CASSVLRLAGEQFF,TGCGCCAGCAGTGTCTTACGACTAGCCGGTGAGCAGTTCTTC
many,13,-,TRBV18,TRBJ2-7,CASSPLQSFEQYF,TGTGCCAGCTCACCCCTTCAGAGCTTCGAGCAGTACTTC
few,15,-,TRBV12-3/TRBV12-4,TRBJ1-5,CASSFSIYSNQPQHF,TGTGCCAGCAGTTTTTCGATTTATAGCAATCAGCCCCAGCATTTT
many,13,-,TRBV4-1,TRBJ1-2,CASSRGHTYGYTF,TGCGCCAGCAGCCGCGGGCACACCTATGGCTACACCTTC
-,15,-,TRBV10-3,TRBJ2-5,CAISGQFNFQETQYF,TGTGCCATCAGTGGACAGTTCAACTTCCAAGAGACCCAGTACTTC
few,15,-,TRBV6-2/TRBV6-3,TRBJ2-2,CASSRTTSGAGELFF,TGTGCCAGCAGCCGTACGACATCTGGGGCCGGGGAGCTGTTTTTT
many,16,TRBD1,TRBV10-3,TRBJ1-1,CAISLTGGLVRAEAFF,TGTGCCATCAGTCTTACAGGGGGCTTAGTAAGGGCTGAAGCTTTCTTT
few,14,TRBD2,TRBV5-8,TRBJ2-1,CARWTSGRSNEQFF,TGTGCCAGATGGACTAGCGGGAGGTCCAATGAGCAGTTCTTC
-,14,-,TRBV6-1,TRBJ1-2,CASSVRQVAHGYTF,TGTGCCAGCAGTGTTCGGCAGGTAGCACATGGCTACACCTTC
many,16,TRBD2,TRBV11-2,TRBJ2-4,CASSLGEGIAKNIQYF,TGTGCCAGCAGCTTAGGGGAGGGTATAGCCAAAAACATTCAGTACTTC
-,11,-,TRBV6-1,TRBJ1-3,CASTRGDTIYF,TGTGCCAGCACCCGAGGGGACACCATATATTTT
many,16,TRBD2,TRBV7-8,TRBJ2-3,CASSSRTSGYTDTQYF,TGTGCCAGCAGCTCCCGGACTAGCGGCTACACAGATACGCAGTATTTT
-,12,-,TRBV27,TRBJ1-4,CASRGGREKLFF,TGTGCCAGTCGCGGGGGGCGGGAAAAACTGTTTTTT
-,14,TRBD2,TRBV20-1,TRBJ2-5,CSTTRGAGGPAQYF,TGCAGTACGACCCGGGGTGCGGGAGGGCCGGCCCAGTACTTC
-,19,TRBD1,TRBV7-9,TRBJ1-6,CASSLEYGQGAQSGSPLHF,TGTGCCAGCAGCTTAGAATACGGACAGGGGGCGCAAAGTGGTTCACCCCTCCACTTT
many,14,-,TRBV3-1,TRBJ2-4,CASSTREHKNIQYF,TGTGCCAGCAGCACCCGGGAGCACAAAAACATTCAGTACTTC
many,15,-,TRBV6-1,TRBJ2-1,CASSEIRALGDEQFF,TGTGCCAGCAGTGAAATTAGGGCCCTCGGAGATGAGCAGTTCTTC
many,16,TRBD2,TRBV30,TRBJ2-1,CAWSGRRAGGLNEQFF,TGTGCCTGGAGTGGACGTCGAGCGGGAGGCTTGAATGAGCAGTTCTTC
once,13,-,TRBV10-3,TRBJ1-1,CAISVQGNTEAFF,TGTGCCATTTCCGTCCAGGGGAACACTGAAGCTTTCTTT
many,12,-,TRBV20-1,TRBJ1-1,CSARRVWDEAFF,TGCAGTGCTAGACGAGTGTGGGATGAAGCTTTCTTT
few,15,-,TRBV12-3/TRBV12-4,TRBJ2-2,CASSQPEAPQVGLFF,TGTGCCAGCAGCCAGCCGGAGGCGCCACAAGTAGGGCTGTTTTTT
few,13,-,TRBV25-1,TRBJ1-2,CASSEFRGSGYTF,TGTGCCAGCAGTGAATTCCGGGGTTCCGGCTACACCTTC